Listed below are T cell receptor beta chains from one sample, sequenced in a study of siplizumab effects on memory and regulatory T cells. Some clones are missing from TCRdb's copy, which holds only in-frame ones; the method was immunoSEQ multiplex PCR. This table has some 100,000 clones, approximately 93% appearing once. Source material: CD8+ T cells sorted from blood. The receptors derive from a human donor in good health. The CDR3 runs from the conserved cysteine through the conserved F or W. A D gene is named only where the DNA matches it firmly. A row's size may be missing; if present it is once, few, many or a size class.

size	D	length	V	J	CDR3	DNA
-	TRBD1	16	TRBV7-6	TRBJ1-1	CASSARTGRLYTEAFF	TGTGCCAGCAGCGCCCGGACAGGGAGGCTGTACACTGAAGCTTTCTTT
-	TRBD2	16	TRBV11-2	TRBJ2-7	CASSLLAGLAVYEQYF	TGTGCCAGCAGCTTACTCGCCGGGCTAGCGGTTTACGAGCAGTACTTC
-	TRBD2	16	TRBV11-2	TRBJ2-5	CASRFSAGGAYETQYF	TGTGCCAGCAGATTCTCGGCGGGGGGCGCATATGAGACCCAGTACTTC
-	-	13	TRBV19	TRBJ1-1	CASSTPMNTEAFF	TGTGCCAGTAGTACCCCCATGAACACTGAAGCTTTCTTT
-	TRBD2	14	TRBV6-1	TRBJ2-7	CASSVRGGSDEQYF	TGTGCCAGCAGTGTCCGGGGCGGGAGCGACGAGCAGTACTTC
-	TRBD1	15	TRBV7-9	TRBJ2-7	CASSAPGQGRYEQYF	TGTGCCAGCAGCGCTCCGGGACAGGGGCGATACGAGCAGTACTTC
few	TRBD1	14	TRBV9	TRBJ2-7	CASSTGDSTYEQYF	TGTGCCAGCAGCACCGGGGACAGCACCTACGAGCAGTACTTC
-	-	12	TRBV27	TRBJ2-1	CASGSSYNEQFF	TGTGCCAGCGGGAGCTCCTACAATGAGCAGTTCTTC
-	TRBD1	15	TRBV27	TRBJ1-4	CASSLKGATGEKLFF	TGTGCCAGCAGTTTAAAGGGGGCAACGGGTGAAAAACTGTTTTTT
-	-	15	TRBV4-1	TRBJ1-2	CASTQTLGVVYGYTF	TGCGCCAGCACCCAGACACTGGGGGTAGTCTATGGCTACACCTTC
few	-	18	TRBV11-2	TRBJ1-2	CASSLDGGTGVFNYGYTF	TGTGCCAGCAGCTTGGACGGGGGCACCGGGGTATTTAACTATGGCTACACCTTC
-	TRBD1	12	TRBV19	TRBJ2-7	CASSPGGYEQYF	TGTGCCAGTAGCCCAGGGGGCTACGAGCAGTACTTC
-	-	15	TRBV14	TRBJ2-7	CASSQDSLSSYEQYF	TGTGCCAGCAGCCAAGACAGTCTGAGCTCCTACGAGCAGTACTTC
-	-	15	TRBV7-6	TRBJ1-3	CASSFGFGSGNTIYF	TGTGCCAGCAGCTTTGGTTTCGGGTCTGGAAACACCATATATTTT
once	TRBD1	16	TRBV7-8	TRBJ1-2	CASSPRDRVPYYGYTF	TGTGCCAGCAGCCCGCGGGACAGGGTCCCCTACTATGGCTACACCTTC
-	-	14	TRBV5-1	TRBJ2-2	CASSLDRGTGELFF	TGCGCCAGCAGCTTGGATAGGGGCACCGGGGAGCTGTTTTTT
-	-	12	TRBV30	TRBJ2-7	CAWSGLSYEQYF	TGTGCCTGGAGTGGGCTTTCCTACGAGCAGTACTTC
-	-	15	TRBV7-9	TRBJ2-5	CASSSDSGFRETQYF	TGTGCCAGCAGCTCCGATAGCGGTTTCAGGGAGACCCAGTACTTC
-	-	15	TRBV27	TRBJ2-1	CASSLGQGGYNEQFF	TGTGCCAGCAGTTTGGGTCAAGGGGGGTACAATGAGCAGTTCTTC
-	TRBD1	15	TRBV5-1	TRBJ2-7	CASSGGQGALYEQYF	TGCGCCAGCAGCGGGGGACAGGGGGCTTTATACGAGCAGTACTTC
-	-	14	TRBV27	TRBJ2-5	CASGKRTLGETQYF	TGTGCCAGCGGCAAAAGAACTCTGGGAGAGACCCAGTACTTC
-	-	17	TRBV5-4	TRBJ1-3	CASSLDPGVYSGNTIYF	TGTGCCAGCAGCTTGGATCCCGGAGTGTACTCTGGAAACACCATATATTTT
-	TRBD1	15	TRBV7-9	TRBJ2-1	CASSLGDRGYNEQFF	TGTGCCAGCAGCTTAGGGGACAGGGGGTACAATGAGCAGTTCTTC
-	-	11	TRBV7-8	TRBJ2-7	CATSDNYEQYF	TGTGCCACCTCTGACAACTACGAGCAGTACTTC
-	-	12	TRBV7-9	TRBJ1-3	CASSFEGNTIYF	TGTGCCAGCAGCTTTGAGGGAAACACCATATATTTT
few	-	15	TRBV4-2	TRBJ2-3	CASSPSVTSTDTQYF	TGTGCCAGCAGCCCCTCAGTAACTAGCACAGATACGCAGTATTTT
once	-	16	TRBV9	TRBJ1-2	CASSPTGGVSNYGYTF	TGTGCCAGCAGCCCGACCGGGGGGGTTTCTAACTATGGCTACACCTTC
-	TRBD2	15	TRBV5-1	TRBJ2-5	CATSRGGGVGETQYF	TGCGCCACCTCACGAGGCGGGGGGGTCGGGGAGACCCAGTACTTC
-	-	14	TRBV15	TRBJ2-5	CATSSPGSQETQYF	TGTGCCACCAGCAGCCCGGGATCCCAAGAGACCCAGTACTTC
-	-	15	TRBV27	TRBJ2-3	CASSLTPGETDTQYF	TGTGCCAGCAGCCTCACCCCGGGGGAGACAGATACGCAGTATTTT
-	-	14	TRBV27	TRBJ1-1	CASSQSRGNTEAFF	TGTGCCAGCAGTCAGAGCCGGGGGAACACTGAAGCTTTCTTT
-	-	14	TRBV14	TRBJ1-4	CASSPGLIYGKLFF	TGTGCCAGCTCTCCGGGACTTATTTACGGAAAACTGTTTTTT
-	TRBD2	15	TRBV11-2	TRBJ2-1	CASSLDPGGPNEQFF	TGTGCCAGCAGCTTAGATCCGGGAGGGCCAAATGAGCAGTTCTTC
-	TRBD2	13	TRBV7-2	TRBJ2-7	CASSLELAGEVGF	TGTGCCAGCAGCTTAGAACTAGCGGGAGAAGTCGGCTTC
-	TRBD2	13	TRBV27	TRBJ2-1	CASSISGGVEQFF	TGTGCCAGCAGCATTAGCGGGGGAGTTGAGCAGTTCTTC
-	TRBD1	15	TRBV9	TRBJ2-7	CASSAHRDSTYEQYF	TGTGCCAGCAGCGCTCACCGGGACAGTACCTACGAGCAGTACTTC
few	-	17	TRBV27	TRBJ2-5	CASSFQTGMGGQETQYF	TGTGCCAGCAGTTTCCAAACAGGGATGGGTGGGCAAGAGACCCAGTACTTC
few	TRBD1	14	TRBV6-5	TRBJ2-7	CASSSGTETYEQYF	TGTGCCAGCAGCTCCGGGACAGAGACCTACGAGCAGTACTTC